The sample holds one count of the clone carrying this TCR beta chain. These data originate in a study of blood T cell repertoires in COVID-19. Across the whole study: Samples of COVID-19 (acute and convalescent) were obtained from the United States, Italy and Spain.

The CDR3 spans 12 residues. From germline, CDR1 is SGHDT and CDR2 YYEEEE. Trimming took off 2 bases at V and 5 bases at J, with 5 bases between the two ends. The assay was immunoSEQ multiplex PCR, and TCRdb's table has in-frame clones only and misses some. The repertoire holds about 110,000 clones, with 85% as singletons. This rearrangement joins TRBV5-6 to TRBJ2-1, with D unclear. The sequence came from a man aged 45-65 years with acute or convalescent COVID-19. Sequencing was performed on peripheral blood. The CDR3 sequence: CASSLINNEQFF. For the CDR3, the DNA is TGTGCCAGCAGCTTAATCAACAATGAGCAGTTCTTC. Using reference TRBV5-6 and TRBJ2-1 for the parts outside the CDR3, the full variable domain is DAGVTQSPTHLIKTRGQQVTLRCSPKSGHDTVSWYQQALGQGPQFIFQYYEEEERQRGNFPDRFSGHQFPNYSSELNVNALLLGDSALYLCASSLINNEQFFGPGTRLTVL.